The clone carrying this T cell receptor (beta chain) was counted a single time. Its antigen is not identified. Under the authors' procedure: The distant-metastasis classifier for papillary thyroid cancer was built from CDR3 differences across clinicopathological groups. From the PCR reads, TCRdb re-called clones with MiXCR. These V and J calls rely on TCRdb rather than the paper's analysis. Of around 7,100 clones in the sample, around 27% were seen once. None of the patients had undergone any treatment ahead of thyroid surgery. This sample is drawn from a study of metastatic and nonmetastatic thyroid tumors. Study details: For malignant and benign thyroid patients, tumor or nodule tissue and blood were the sources whose repertoires were compared.

Trimming removed 2 bases from V and 3 bases from J, with 13 bases in between. From germline, CDR1 is SGHRS and CDR2 YFSETQ. The CDR3 covers 15 residues. Study-wide results and limits: It was reportedly found that TCR beta diversity was significantly higher in malignant thyroid tumors than in benign nodules, a difference seen in both blood and tumor samples.

The chain recombines TRBV5-1 with TRBJ2-3; D might be TRBD1 (5 bases). Sequenced sample: adjacent normal tissue. This receptor was obtained from a female donor with papillary thyroid cancer or a benign thyroid nodule (not recorded which). Some clones in this sample may be carry-over from other donors' samples. In DNA form, the CDR3 reads TGCGCCAGCAGCTTATTGGCAGGGATGACAGATACGCAGTATTTT. Its translation is CASSLLAGMTDTQYF.